A single sample gave rise to the 5 T cell receptor beta chains below, sequenced in a study of molecular identifiers for immune sequencing clone quantification (dated by TCRdb to the late 2010s). The protocol used for the library was PCR. Sequencer: Illumina HiSeq 4000. TCRdb reanalyzed the raw reads on its own, using fastp at Q25 for trimming and MiXCR for clone calling, and kept in-frame beta chains. Entries are consolidated by CDR3 protein sequence, retaining the most common genes and DNA. Counted in this sample were 88,000 or so distinct CDR3 sequences; under 25% of them appeared once. The ten largest clones take up more than 0.85% of the sample. Specimen: naive CD8+ T cells from blood, with Jurkat cell RNA spiked in. In light of the paper, this sample's cell subset or site label describes: FACS-sorted CD8+CD4-CCR7+CD45RA+ naive T cells. Every receptor here comes from a human donor in good health. Some libraries in this study had Jurkat cell RNA spiked in.

Points on this clonotype: It may be a read error: a sequence one base away is much more abundant. The CDR3 DNA follows: TGTGCCAGCAGCCCTACGGCCCGGGAGGGAGCTGAAGCTTTCTTT. Protein sequence: CASSPTAREGAEAFF. This chain uses TRBV7-9 with TRBJ1-1; D unclear. Per germline, CDR1 SEHNR and CDR2 FQNEAQ (reference sequence). The CDR3 loop spans 15 amino acids. V was clipped by 5 bases and J by 6 bases, with 19 bases between them.

This clonotype was recorded many times. The gene calls are TRBV20-1 and TRBJ2-7; 9 bases agree with TRBD1. CDR3 size: 15 residues. In germline, CDR1 is DFQATT, CDR2 SNEGSKA (reference sequence). Trimming at V came to 0 bases and at J to 5 bases, leaving 8 bases not matched to a gene. The CDR3 reads CSARDHRGLLDEQYF. In DNA form, the CDR3 reads TGCAGTGCTAGAGATCACAGGGGGCTGTTGGACGAGCAGTACTTC.

This clonotype was seen many times. The rearrangement links TRBV6-5 to TRBJ2-7; 9 bases agree with TRBD2. With V trimmed by 2 bases and J by 5 bases, 7 bases remained unmatched. Germline V gene data show CDR1 as MNHEY and CDR2 as SVGAGI. The CDR3 covers 15 residues. The CDR3: CASSYGRGGENEQYF. DNA for the CDR3: TGTGCCAGCAGTTACGGGCGGGGGGGCGAAAACGAGCAGTACTTC.

This clonotype showed up many times. CDR3 in amino acids: CSVEQDTEAFF. The CDR3 DNA reads TGCAGCGTTGAACAGGACACTGAAGCTTTCTTT. The chain has TRBV29-1 and TRBJ1-1; D not resolved. The germline V gene encodes CDR1 SQVTM and CDR2 ANQGSEA. V lost 2 bases and J lost 3, with 4 bases in between. The CDR3 spans 11 residues. Full variable domain (missing parts from reference TRBV29-1 and TRBJ1-1): SAVISQKPSRDICQRGTSLTIQCQVDSQVTMMFWYRQQPGQSLTLIATANQGSEATYESGFVIDKFPISRPNLTFSTLTVSNMSPEDSSIYLCSVEQDTEAFFGQGTRLTVV.

CDR3 coding DNA: TGTGCCAGCAGTTACAACCTAGCGGGAGGACCCTCCTACAATGAGCAGTTCTTC. Translating gives CASSYNLAGGPSYNEQFF. The gene calls are TRBV6-2 or TRBV6-3 and TRBJ2-1; 11 bases are shared with TRBD2. V lost 2 bases and J lost 0; bases outside the gene matches: 6. CDR3 length equals 18 residues. The germline V gene has CDR1 MNHEY and CDR2 SVGEGT.